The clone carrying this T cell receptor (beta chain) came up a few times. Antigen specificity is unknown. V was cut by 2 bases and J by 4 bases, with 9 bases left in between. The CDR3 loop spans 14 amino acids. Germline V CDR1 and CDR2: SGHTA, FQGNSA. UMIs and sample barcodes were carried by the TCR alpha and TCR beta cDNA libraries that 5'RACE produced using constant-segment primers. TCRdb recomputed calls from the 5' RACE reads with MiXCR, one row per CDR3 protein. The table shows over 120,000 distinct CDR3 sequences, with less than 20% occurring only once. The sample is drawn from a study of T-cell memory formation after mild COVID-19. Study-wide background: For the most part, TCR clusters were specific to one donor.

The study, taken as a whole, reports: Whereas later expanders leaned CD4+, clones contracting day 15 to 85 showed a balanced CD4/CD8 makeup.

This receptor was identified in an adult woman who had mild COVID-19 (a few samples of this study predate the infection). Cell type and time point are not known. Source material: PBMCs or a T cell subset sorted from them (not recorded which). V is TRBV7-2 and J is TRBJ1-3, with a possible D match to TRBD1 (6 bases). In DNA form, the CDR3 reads TGTGCCAGCAGCTTAAAAGGACAGGGAAACACCATATATTTT. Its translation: CASSLKGQGNTIYF.